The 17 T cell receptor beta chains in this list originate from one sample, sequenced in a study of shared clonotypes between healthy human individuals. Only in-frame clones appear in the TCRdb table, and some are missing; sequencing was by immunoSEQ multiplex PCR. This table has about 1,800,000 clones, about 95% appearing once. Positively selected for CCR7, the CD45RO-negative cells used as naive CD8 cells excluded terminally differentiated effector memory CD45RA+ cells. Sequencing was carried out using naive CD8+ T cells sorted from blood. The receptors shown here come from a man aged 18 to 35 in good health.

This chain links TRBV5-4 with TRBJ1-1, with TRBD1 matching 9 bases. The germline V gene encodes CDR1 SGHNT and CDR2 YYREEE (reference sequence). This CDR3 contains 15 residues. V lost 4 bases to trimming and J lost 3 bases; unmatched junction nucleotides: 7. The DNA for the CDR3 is TGTGCCAGCAGCCCACAGGGGGCGCTGGACACTGAAGCTTTCTTT. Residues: CASSPQGALDTEAFF.

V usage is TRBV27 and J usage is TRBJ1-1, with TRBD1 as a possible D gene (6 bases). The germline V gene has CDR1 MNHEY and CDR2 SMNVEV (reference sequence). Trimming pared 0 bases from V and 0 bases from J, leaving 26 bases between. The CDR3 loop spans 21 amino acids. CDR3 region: CASSLSQTDGRGGSMNTEAFF. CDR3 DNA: TGTGCCAGCAGTTTATCACAAACGGACGGGAGAGGGGGATCCATGAACACTGAAGCTTTCTTT.

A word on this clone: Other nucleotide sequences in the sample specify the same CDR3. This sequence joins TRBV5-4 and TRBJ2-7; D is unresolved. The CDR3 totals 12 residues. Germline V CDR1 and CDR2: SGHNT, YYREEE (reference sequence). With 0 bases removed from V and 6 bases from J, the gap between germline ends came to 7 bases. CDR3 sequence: CASSLGSSEQYF. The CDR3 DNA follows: TGTGCCAGCAGCTTGGGGTCTTCCGAGCAGTACTTC.

CDR3 nucleotide sequence: TGCGCCAGCAGCGTAAGACTAGCGGGCCACGAGCAGTACTTC. Translating gives CASSVRLAGHEQYF. V gene TRBV5-1 combines with J gene TRBJ2-7, with 10 nucleotides matching TRBD2. There are 14 residues in the CDR3. In germline, CDR1 is SGHRS, CDR2 YFSETQ. Trimming took 4 bases from V and 5 from J; bases not matched to a gene: 6.

The CDR3 loop is CASNSGAGGFSGELFF. CDR3 sequence (DNA): TGTGCCAGCAATTCCGGGGCAGGGGGGTTCAGCGGGGAGCTGTTTTTT. The rearrangement joins TRBV28 to TRBJ2-2; D might be TRBD1 (7 bases). Trimming stripped 7 bases from V and 7 bases from J, with 22 bases between. This CDR3 spans 16 amino acids. Germline V CDR1 and CDR2: MDHEN, SYDVKM. The full variable domain, completed using reference TRBV28 and TRBJ2-2, is DVKVTQSSRYLVKRTGEKVFLECVQDMDHENMFWYRQDPGLGLRLIYFSYDVKMKEKGDIPEGYSVSREKKERFSLILESASTNQTSMYLCASNSGAGGFSGELFFGEGSRLTVL.

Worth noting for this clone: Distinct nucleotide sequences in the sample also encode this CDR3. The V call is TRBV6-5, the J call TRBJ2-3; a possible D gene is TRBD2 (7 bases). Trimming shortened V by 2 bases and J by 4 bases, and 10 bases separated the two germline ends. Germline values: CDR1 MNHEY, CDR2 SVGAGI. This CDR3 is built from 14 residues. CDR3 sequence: CASSYGGGADTQYF. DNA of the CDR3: TGTGCCAGCAGTTACGGGGGGGGCGCAGATACGCAGTATTTT.

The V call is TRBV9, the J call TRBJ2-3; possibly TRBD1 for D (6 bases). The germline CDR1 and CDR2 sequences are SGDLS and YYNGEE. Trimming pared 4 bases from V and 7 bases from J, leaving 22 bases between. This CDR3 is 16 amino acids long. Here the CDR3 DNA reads TGTGCCAGCAGCCCCGTGGGGGCAATCCCTGCGTATACGCAGTATTTT. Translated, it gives CASSPVGAIPAYTQYF.

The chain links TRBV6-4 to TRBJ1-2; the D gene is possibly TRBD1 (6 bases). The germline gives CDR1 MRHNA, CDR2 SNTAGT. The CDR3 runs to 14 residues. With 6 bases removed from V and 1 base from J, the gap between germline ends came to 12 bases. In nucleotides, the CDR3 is TGTGCCAGCAGAGGAAGGGGGGTTAACTATGGCTACACCTTC. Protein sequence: CASRGRGVNYGYTF.

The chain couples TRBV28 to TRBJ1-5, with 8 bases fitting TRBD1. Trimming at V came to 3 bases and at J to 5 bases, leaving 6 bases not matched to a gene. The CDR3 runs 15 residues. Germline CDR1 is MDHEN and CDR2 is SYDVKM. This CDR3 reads CASSFVQGAHQPQHF. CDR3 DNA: TGTGCCAGCAGTTTCGTCCAGGGGGCCCATCAGCCCCAGCATTTT.

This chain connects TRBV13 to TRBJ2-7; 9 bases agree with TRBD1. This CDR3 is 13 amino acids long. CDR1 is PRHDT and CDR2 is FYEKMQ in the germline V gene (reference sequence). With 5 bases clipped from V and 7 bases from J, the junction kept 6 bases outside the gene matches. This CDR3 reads CASSGQGTGEQYF. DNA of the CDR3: TGTGCCAGCAGCGGACAGGGGACCGGGGAGCAGTACTTC.

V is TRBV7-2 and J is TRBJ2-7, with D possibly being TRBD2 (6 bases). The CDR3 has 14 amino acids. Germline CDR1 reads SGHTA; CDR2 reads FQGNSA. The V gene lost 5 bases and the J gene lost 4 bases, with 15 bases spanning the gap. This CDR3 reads CASSSPGLRYEQYF. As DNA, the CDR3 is TGTGCCAGCAGCAGCCCGGGACTGCGATACGAGCAGTACTTC.

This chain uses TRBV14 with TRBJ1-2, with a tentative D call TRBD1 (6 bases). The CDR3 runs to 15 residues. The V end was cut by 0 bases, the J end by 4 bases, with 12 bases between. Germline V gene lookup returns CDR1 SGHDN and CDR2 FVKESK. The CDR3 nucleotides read TGTGCCAGCAGCCAAGAGTATGGGGGCGGCTATGGCTACACCTTC. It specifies CASSQEYGGGYGYTF.

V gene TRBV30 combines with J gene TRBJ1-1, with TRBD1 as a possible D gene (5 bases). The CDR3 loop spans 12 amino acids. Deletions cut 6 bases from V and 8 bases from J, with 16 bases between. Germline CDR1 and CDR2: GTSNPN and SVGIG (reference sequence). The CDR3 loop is CACSGPGAEAFF. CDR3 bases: TGTGCCTGTTCCGGCCCTGGGGCAGAAGCTTTCTTT. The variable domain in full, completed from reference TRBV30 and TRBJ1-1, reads SQTIHQWPATLVQPVGSPLSLECTVEGTSNPNLYWYRQAAGRGLQLLFYSVGIGQISSEVPQNLSASRPQDRQFILSSKKLLLSDSGFYLCACSGPGAEAFFGQGTRLTVV.

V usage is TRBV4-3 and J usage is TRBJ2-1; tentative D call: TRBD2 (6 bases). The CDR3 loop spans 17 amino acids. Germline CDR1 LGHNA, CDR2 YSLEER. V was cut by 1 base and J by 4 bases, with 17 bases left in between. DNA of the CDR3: TGCGCCAGCAGCCAAGCCCTTGGCGGGAAAGGGTACAATGAGCAGTTCTTC. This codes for CASSQALGGKGYNEQFF.

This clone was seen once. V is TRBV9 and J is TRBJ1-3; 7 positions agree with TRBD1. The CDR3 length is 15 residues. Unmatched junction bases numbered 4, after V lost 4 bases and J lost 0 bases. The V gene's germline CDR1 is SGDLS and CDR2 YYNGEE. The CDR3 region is CASSQGQLSGNTIYF. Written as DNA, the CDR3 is TGTGCCAGCAGCCAGGGACAGCTCTCTGGAAACACCATATATTTT.

CDR3 DNA sequence: TGTGCCAGCAGTTACGGACTGAACTCCTACGAGCAGTACTTC. Translation: CASSYGLNSYEQYF. The chain recombines TRBV6-6 with TRBJ2-7; a weak D match, TRBD2 (5 bases). V was shortened by 2 bases and J by 0 bases, with 8 bases between the two germline ends. The germline V gene has CDR1 MNHNY and CDR2 SVGAGI (reference sequence). The CDR3 loop spans 14 amino acids.

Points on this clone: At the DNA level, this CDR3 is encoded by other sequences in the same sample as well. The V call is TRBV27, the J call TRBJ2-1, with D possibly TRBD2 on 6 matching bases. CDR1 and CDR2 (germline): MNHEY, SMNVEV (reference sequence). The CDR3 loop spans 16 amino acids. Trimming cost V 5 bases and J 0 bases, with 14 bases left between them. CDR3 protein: CASSPSAGDSYNEQFF. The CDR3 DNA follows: TGTGCCAGCAGTCCTTCAGCGGGCGACTCCTACAATGAGCAGTTCTTC.